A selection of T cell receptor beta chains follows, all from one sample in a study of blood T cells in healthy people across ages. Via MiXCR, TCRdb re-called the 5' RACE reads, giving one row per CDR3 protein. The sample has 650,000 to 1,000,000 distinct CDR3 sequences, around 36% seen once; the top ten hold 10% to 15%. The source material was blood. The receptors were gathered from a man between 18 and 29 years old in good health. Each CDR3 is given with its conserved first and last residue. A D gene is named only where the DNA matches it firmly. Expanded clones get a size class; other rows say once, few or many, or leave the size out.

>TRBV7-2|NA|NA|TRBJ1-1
TGTGCCAGCAGCTCCGTCGGGCGAGGAGCTTTCTTT
CASSSVGRGAFF
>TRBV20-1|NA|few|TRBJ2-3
TGCAGTCCGGGGACGGGTACGCAGTATTTT
CSPGTGTQYF
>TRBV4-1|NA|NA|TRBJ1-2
TGCGCCAGCAGCCAAGTATCGGGGGATAGGTATGGCTACACCTTC
CASSQVSGDRYGYTF
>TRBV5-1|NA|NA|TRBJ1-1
TGCGCCAGCAGCTTGGGGGCGCGGGGGGACACTGAAGCTTTCTTT
CASSLGARGDTEAFF
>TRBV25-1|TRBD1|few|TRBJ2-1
TGTGCCAGCAGTGAGTACAGGGGGCAGGGCAATGAGCAGTTCTTC
CASSEYRGQGNEQFF
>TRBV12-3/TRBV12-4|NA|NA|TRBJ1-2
TGTGCCAGCAGTACACCCCGTTCTCGGACAAGGTCCTGCGGCTACACCTTC
CASSTPRSRTRSCGYTF
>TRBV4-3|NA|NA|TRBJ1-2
TGCGCCAGCAGCCAAGAAGGTCCCGGGAATTGGGGCTACACCTTC
CASSQEGPGNWGYTF
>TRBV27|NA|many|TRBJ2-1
TGTGCCACCCTGCTAAGCCGGGGGCCCTTGGACGATGAGCAGTTCTTC
CATLLSRGPLDDEQFF
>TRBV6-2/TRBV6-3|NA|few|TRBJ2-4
TGTGCCAGCAGTTACTCCCTGGGCAACATTCAGTACTTC
CASSYSLGNIQYF
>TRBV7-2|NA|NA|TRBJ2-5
TGTGCCAGCAGCCGAGGACAGTACCAAGAGACCCAGTACTTC
CASSRGQYQETQYF
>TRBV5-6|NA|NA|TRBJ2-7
TGTGCCAGCAGCTCGACAAGGGGGGGGGTTAATTACGAGCAGTACTTC
CASSSTRGGVNYEQYF
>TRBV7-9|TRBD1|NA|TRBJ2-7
TGTGCCAGCAGCAACTCGGACAGGAGCTCCTACGAGCAGTACTTC
CASSNSDRSSYEQYF
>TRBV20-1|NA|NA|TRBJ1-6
TGCAGTGTCTTCGTCCAGGGCGGGAGTTCACCCCTCCACTTT
CSVFVQGGSSPLHF
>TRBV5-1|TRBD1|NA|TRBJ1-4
TGCGCCAGCAGGACTGGCAGGGGGCCAGGTGAAAAACTGTTTTTT
CASRTGRGPGEKLFF
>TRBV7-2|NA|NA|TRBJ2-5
TGTGCCAGCAGCGAGTCCCATCGGAGGGAGCAGTACTTC
CASSESHRREQYF
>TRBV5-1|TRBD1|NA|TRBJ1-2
TGCGCCAGCAGCGCCCGGACAGGGGGCGCTAACTATGGCTACACCTTC
CASSARTGGANYGYTF
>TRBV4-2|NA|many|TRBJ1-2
TGTGCCAGCAGCCAAGAGTACACGGGGAACTATGGCTACACCTTC
CASSQEYTGNYGYTF
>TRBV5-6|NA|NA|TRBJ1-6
TGTGCCAACAGCCCGGGACGACGATTCCTTTCACCCCTCCACTTT
CANSPGRRFLSPLHF
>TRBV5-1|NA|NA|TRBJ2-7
TGCGCCAGCAGCTTGGATGGGGAGACCTCAACCTACGAGCAGTACTTC
CASSLDGETSTYEQYF
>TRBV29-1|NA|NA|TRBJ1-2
TGCAGCGTTGAAGTGGGCAGTTTTTCAAATCGCTGCACCTTC
CSVEVGSFSNRCTF
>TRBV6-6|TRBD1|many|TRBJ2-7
TGTGCCAGCAGTACCACAGGGGCCTCCTACGAGCAGTACTTC
CASSTTGASYEQYF
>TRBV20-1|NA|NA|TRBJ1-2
TGCAGTGCTAGAGAAGTAGGTTACGGGGAATACTATGGCTACACCTTC
CSAREVGYGEYYGYTF
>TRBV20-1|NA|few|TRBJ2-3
TGCAGTGCTCCAGGGCGGACAGATACGCAGTATTTT
CSAPGRTDTQYF